What follows are 17 T cell receptor beta chains derived from one specimen sequenced in a study of T cell changes during pregnancy in multiple sclerosis. This table comes from immunoSEQ multiplex PCR, and its TCRdb copy is limited to in-frame clones, with some not included. The sample has about 77,000 clones; under 95% are singletons. The specimen comprised peripheral blood, sampled after pregnancy. The receptor source for this set is a female donor in good health, enrolled as a control in a pregnancy study.

This clone was found a few times. The rearrangement joins TRBV11-2 to TRBJ2-1; 8 bases are a match to TRBD2. Unmatched junction bases numbered 11, after V lost 1 base and J lost 9 bases. Germline V gene data show CDR1 as SGHAT and CDR2 as FQNNGV. The CDR3 loop spans 16 amino acids. CDR3 residues: CASSLVGTGLAGEQFF. CDR3 nucleotide sequence: TGTGCCAGCAGCTTAGTGGGGACGGGGCTAGCGGGTGAGCAGTTCTTC.

The gene calls are TRBV5-1 and TRBJ2-6, with a weak D call TRBD1 (5 bases). V was trimmed by 4 bases and J by 2 bases, leaving 13 bases between them. Per germline, CDR1 SGHRS and CDR2 YFSETQ. This CDR3 comprises 16 residues. The CDR3 DNA follows: TGCGCCAGCAGCGTCCCCATAGGGGCTGGGGCCAACGTCCTGACTTTC. Protein: CASSVPIGAGANVLTF.

The chain employs TRBV4-2 and TRBJ1-1; weak D call: TRBD1 (6 bases). Deletions cut 0 bases from V and 1 base from J, with 24 bases between. CDR3 length: 20 amino acids. Germline assignment: CDR1 LGHNA and CDR2 YNFKEQ. CDR3 protein: CASSQDGHRARGTQNTEAFF. The CDR3 DNA is TGTGCCAGCAGCCAAGACGGGCACAGGGCCCGGGGCACCCAGAACACTGAAGCTTTCTTT.

The genes are TRBV7-2 and TRBJ2-7, with 8 bases lining up with TRBD2. This CDR3 has 16 amino acids. V lost 8 bases, J lost 6 bases, and 18 bases stayed unmatched. CDR1 and CDR2 (germline): SGHTA, FQGNSA. CDR3 region: CASGPSSVGTRIEQYF. Written as DNA, the CDR3 is TGTGCCAGCGGACCCTCATCAGTAGGGACTAGAATCGAGCAGTACTTC. The full variable domain, in which reference TRBV7-2 and TRBJ2-7 provide the parts outside the CDR3, is GAGVSQSPSNKVTEKGKDVELRCDPISGHTALYWYRQSLGQGLEFLIYFQGNSAPDKSGLPSDRFSAERTGGSVSTLTIQRTQQEDSAVYLCASGPSSVGTRIEQYFGPGTRLTVT.

The chain joins TRBV10-3 to TRBJ2-7; the D gene is possibly TRBD2 (6 bases). V was clipped by 6 bases and J by 4 bases, with 22 bases between them. This CDR3 comprises 16 residues. Germline lookup yields CDR1 ENHRY and CDR2 SYGVKD. DNA of the CDR3: TGTGCCATCAGGGTGGGGCCTAGCGACTATGCGTACGAGCAGTACTTC. This encodes CAIRVGPSDYAYEQYF.

This chain joins TRBV4-1 and TRBJ1-5; D possibly corresponds to TRBD1 (6 bases). This CDR3 has 14 residues. Trimming left V 4 bases short and J 5 bases short, with 12 bases between. Germline assignment: CDR1 MGHRA and CDR2 YSYEKL. CDR3 region: CASSLGGQYQPQHF. In DNA form, the CDR3 reads TGCGCCAGCAGCCTCGGCGGACAGTATCAGCCCCAGCATTTT.

The chain has TRBV6-6 and TRBJ2-7; possible D gene TRBD1, 6 bases. The length of the CDR3 is 15 residues. The germline gives CDR1 MNHNY, CDR2 SVGAGI (reference sequence). V shed 2 bases and J shed 4 bases, with 15 bases lying between them. The CDR3 sequence is CASSYPRLQGYEQYF. In DNA, the CDR3 is TGTGCCAGCAGTTACCCGAGGCTACAGGGATACGAGCAGTACTTC.

The V and J genes are TRBV5-4 and TRBJ2-1, with 10 bases lining up with TRBD2. Trimming at V came to 6 bases and at J to 9 bases, leaving 12 bases not matched to a gene. The CDR3 contains 15 residues. Germline V CDR1 and CDR2: SGHNT, YYREEE (reference sequence). CDR3 amino acids: CASKPVSGRESEQFF. Here the CDR3 DNA reads TGTGCCAGCAAACCGGTCAGCGGGAGGGAAAGTGAGCAGTTCTTC.

V and J are TRBV9 and TRBJ2-1; TRBD2 aligns across 13 bases. The CDR3 sequence is 18 residues long. Germline V gene lookup returns CDR1 SGDLS and CDR2 YYNGEE. J gave up 7 bases and V 0 bases, and 10 bases lay outside the gene matches. CDR3 in amino acids: CASSVGWTSGGRENEQFF. The DNA of the CDR3 is TGTGCCAGCAGCGTAGGGTGGACTAGCGGGGGCCGAGAGAATGAGCAGTTCTTC.

The V and J genes are TRBV27 and TRBJ2-5, with D tentatively TRBD1 (5 bases). The CDR3 is 13 residues long. Germline V gene data show CDR1 as MNHEY and CDR2 as SMNVEV (reference sequence). Deletions cut 2 bases from V and 5 bases from J, with 9 bases between. CDR3 DNA: TGTGCCAGCAGTTTACAGGGATGGGAGACCCAGTACTTC. Its translation is CASSLQGWETQYF.

The J gene is TRBJ1-4, the V gene TRBV18; unclear D gene. The CDR3 sequence is 15 residues long. The V gene's germline CDR1 is KGHSH and CDR2 LQKENI. V was trimmed by 2 bases and J by 7 bases, leaving 14 bases between them. The CDR3 bases are TGTGCCAGCTCACCAAGGGCCGCGGGGAGTGAAAAACTGTTTTTT. Translated, it gives CASSPRAAGSEKLFF.

V and J are TRBV28 and TRBJ2-5; D may be TRBD1 (6 bases). CDR1 and CDR2 from the germline V gene are MDHEN and SYDVKM. The V and J ends lost 6 bases and 6 bases respectively, with 17 bases between them. The CDR3 has 14 amino acids. The CDR3 region is CASRTAQGRKTQYF. CDR3 sequence (DNA): TGTGCCAGCAGGACCGCACAGGGTCGGAAGACCCAGTACTTC.

The chain employs TRBV7-3 and TRBJ2-1, with 7 bases matching TRBD2. CDR1 is SGHTA and CDR2 is FQGTGA in the germline V gene. The CDR3 extends over 15 amino acids. V shed 5 bases and J 0 bases; nucleotides not matched to a gene: 4. CDR3 nucleotides: TGTGCCAGCAGCCCACGCGGGAGCTCCTACAATGAGCAGTTCTTC. It yields the protein CASSPRGSSYNEQFF.

The chain employs TRBV5-8 and TRBJ1-2; 10 nucleotides line up with TRBD1. Germline-derived CDR1 and CDR2 are SGHTS and YDEGEE. This CDR3 spans 16 amino acids. Trimming removed 1 base from V and 2 bases from J; junction bases left unmatched: 5. CDR3 amino acids: CASSLSGTGANYGYTF. DNA of the CDR3: TGTGCCAGCAGCTTGTCCGGGACAGGGGCCAACTATGGCTACACCTTC.

This sequence joins TRBV7-2 and TRBJ2-7, with 7 bases that match TRBD2. CDR1 is SGHTA and CDR2 is FQGNSA in the germline V gene. CDR3 length equals 16 residues. V lost 8 bases, J lost 2 bases, and 15 bases stayed unmatched. The CDR3 DNA follows: TGTGCCAGCTCTCAACTTCCTGGGGGGGATACCTACGAGCAGTACTTC. It translates to CASSQLPGGDTYEQYF.

Here the CDR3 DNA reads TGTGCCAGCAGCTTAGCGGCCTCGGGATACGAGCAGTACTTC. This gives the protein CASSLAASGYEQYF. The chain uses TRBV7-2 and TRBJ2-7; TRBD2 might be the D (5 bases). Trimming removed 0 bases from V and 4 bases from J, with 10 bases in between. CDR3 length equals 14 residues. Germline loops: CDR1 SGHTA, CDR2 FQGNSA.

The chain links TRBV18 to TRBJ2-7, with 7 positions matching TRBD1. V shed 2 bases, J shed 4 bases, and the junction held 5 bases outside the gene matches. Germline V gene lookup returns CDR1 KGHSH and CDR2 LQKENI. The CDR3 extends over 14 amino acids. The CDR3 bases are TGTGCCAGCTCACCAGAAACAGGGGTTTACGAGCAGTACTTC. It encodes CASSPETGVYEQYF.